The 14 T cell receptor beta chains presented below share a single source sample, sequenced in a study of T cell repertoires in cytomegalovirus infection (dated by TCRdb to about 2019). Sequenced on an Illumina HiSeq 1500. Clones were called with MiXCR by TCRdb after fastp trimmed the public reads at Q25, and only in-frame beta chains were retained. Under each unique CDR3 protein, matching rows form one entry showing the most common genes and DNA. The sample yields roughly 230,000 distinct CDR3 sequences; about 18% were counted once. In total, the top ten clones hold approximately 44% of the sample. Material: CD8+ T cells from PBMCs. All receptors come from a human donor in good health (CMV status not recorded). Some clones in this sample may be carry-over from other donors' samples.

This clonotype has ten or more counts. This chain connects TRBV12-3 or TRBV12-4 to TRBJ2-1; D tentatively fits TRBD1 or TRBD2 (6 bases each). With 5 bases removed from V and 8 bases from J, the gap between germline ends came to 19 bases. The CDR3 extends over 15 amino acids. In DNA, the CDR3 is TGTGCCAGCAGTCAGCCCTTGGGGGGCGGGGATGAGCAGTTCTTC. Its protein is CASSQPLGGGDEQFF.

In its sample, this clonotype was seen a few times. The CDR3 protein is CASSLEFATNEKLFF. DNA of the CDR3: TGTGCCAGCAGTTTGGAGTTTGCAACTAATGAAAAACTGTTTTTT. The gene calls are TRBV27 and TRBJ1-4; D is uncertain. V lost 3 bases and J 0 bases, leaving 8 bases between the germline ends. This CDR3 is 15 amino acids long. Germline V lookup: CDR1 MNHEY, CDR2 SMNVEV (reference sequence). Based on the CDR3 plus reference TRBV27 and TRBJ1-4, the full variable domain is EAQVTQNPRYLITVTGKKLTVTCSQNMNHEYMSWYRQDPGLGLRQIYYSMNVEVTDKGDVPEGYKVSRKEKRNFPLILESPSPNQTSLYFCASSLEFATNEKLFFGSGTQLSVL.

This clonotype was recorded at least ten times. This chain joins TRBV28 and TRBJ1-1; TRBD1 is a possible D gene (6 bases). V was shortened by 5 bases and J by 4 bases, with 11 bases between the two germline ends. Germline CDR1 reads MDHEN; CDR2 reads SYDVKM. The CDR3 is 13 amino acids. CDR3 in DNA: TGTGCCAGCAGTCCCCAGGGGACCACTGAAGCTTTCTTT. Its protein is CASSPQGTTEAFF. Full variable domain (missing parts from reference TRBV28 and TRBJ1-1): DVKVTQSSRYLVKRTGEKVFLECVQDMDHENMFWYRQDPGLGLRLIYFSYDVKMKEKGDIPEGYSVSREKKERFSLILESASTNQTSMYLCASSPQGTTEAFFGQGTRLTVV.

The gene calls are TRBV20-1 and TRBJ1-1, with a possible D match to TRBD1 (5 bases). Germline assignment: CDR1 DFQATT and CDR2 SNEGSKA (reference sequence). V was shortened by 2 bases and J by 5 bases, with 9 bases between the two germline ends. This CDR3 is built from 12 residues. The CDR3 loop is CSARNRYTEAFF. The CDR3 DNA reads as TGCAGTGCTAGAAACAGGTATACTGAAGCTTTCTTT.

This clonotype showed up just a few times. This rearrangement joins TRBV4-3 to TRBJ2-1, with D perhaps matching TRBD2 (6 bases). V shed 0 bases and J shed 0 bases, with 15 bases lying between them. The CDR3 extends over 18 amino acids. Per the germline V gene, CDR1 is LGHNA and CDR2 is YSLEER. The CDR3, as DNA: TGCGCCAGCAGCCAAGAGGCGGAACGGGGGAGCTCCTACAATGAGCAGTTCTTC. It specifies CASSQEAERGSSYNEQFF.

The CDR3 bases are TGTGCCATCAGTGAAAGGGAAAGGGGGTTGAACACTGAAGCTTTCTTT. Its translation is CAISERERGLNTEAFF. The chain uses TRBV10-3 and TRBJ1-1; perhaps TRBD1 as D (6 bases). The CDR3 spans 16 residues. Germline V gene lookup returns CDR1 ENHRY and CDR2 SYGVKD. Trimming removed 3 bases at V and 0 bases at J, with 14 bases between.

The V and J genes are TRBV7-2 and TRBJ2-2; 12 nucleotides match TRBD2. This CDR3 contains 18 residues. Germline lookup yields CDR1 SGHTA and CDR2 FQGNSA. J lost 0 bases, V lost 8 bases, and 10 bases had no gene match. The CDR3 DNA follows: TGTGCCAGCGGAATTCGGACTAGCGGGGACTCGAACACCGGGGAGCTGTTTTTT. It codes for CASGIRTSGDSNTGELFF. Full variable domain (remainder filled in from reference TRBV7-2 and TRBJ2-2): GAGVSQSPSNKVTEKGKDVELRCDPISGHTALYWYRQSLGQGLEFLIYFQGNSAPDKSGLPSDRFSAERTGGSVSTLTIQRTQQEDSAVYLCASGIRTSGDSNTGELFFGEGSRLTVL.

This clonotype was observed at least ten times. The chain combines TRBV6-5 with TRBJ2-2, with a tentative D call TRBD2 (5 bases). Germline lookup yields CDR1 MNHEY and CDR2 SVGAGI. The CDR3 loop spans 13 amino acids. Between the trimmed V and J ends, which lost 6 bases and 4 bases, there was a span of 9 bases. The CDR3 DNA reads TGTGCCAGCAGGCGAGGAGGCACCGGGGAGCTGTTTTTT. It translates to CASRRGGTGELFF.

This chain links TRBV20-1 with TRBJ2-7; no clear D. V lost 6 bases to trimming and J lost 6 bases, with 27 bases between them. Germline CDR1 DFQATT, CDR2 SNEGSKA (reference sequence). The CDR3 has 16 residues. The CDR3: CSAADKSVPGLFEQYF. DNA of the CDR3: TGCAGTGCGGCAGATAAATCGGTCCCTGGTTTGTTCGAGCAGTACTTC.

The chain uses TRBV4-1 and TRBJ2-7, with TRBD2 matching 12 bases. The CDR3 loop spans 15 amino acids. V was pared by 4 bases and J by 5 bases, with 6 bases of the junction left unmatched. Germline CDR1 reads MGHRA; CDR2 reads YSYEKL. CDR3 in DNA: TGCGCCAGCAGCCTTGGACTAGCGGGATCAGACGAGCAGTACTTC. Encoded protein: CASSLGLAGSDEQYF.

The sample holds many counts of this clonotype. The V gene is TRBV19, the J gene TRBJ1-5; possible D gene TRBD1, 6 bases. This CDR3 is built from 15 residues. The germline V gene encodes CDR1 LNHDA and CDR2 SQIVND (reference sequence). The V end was cut by 8 bases, the J end by 0 bases, with 14 bases between. CDR3 region: CASGPTGNSNQPQHF. CDR3 DNA: TGTGCCAGTGGACCCACAGGGAATAGCAATCAGCCCCAGCATTTT.

This clonotype was observed once. This clone may be a read error of a much larger clone one base away. This rearrangement joins TRBV7-6 to TRBJ2-1; no firm D call. The CDR3 runs 15 residues. Germline-derived CDR1 and CDR2 are SGHVS and FNYEAQ. As DNA, the CDR3 is TGTGCCACCAGCTTTCAGGCGAGCTCCTACAATGAGCAGTTCTTC. Its protein is CATSFQASSYNEQFF.

The V and J genes are TRBV11-2 and TRBJ2-1, with D unclear. The CDR3 spans 16 residues. Trimming took off 0 bases at V and 4 bases at J, with 13 bases between the two ends. In germline, CDR1 is SGHAT, CDR2 FQNNGV. The CDR3 DNA follows: TGTGCCAGCAGCTTAGATGGCGGCACTTATTACAATGAGCAGTTCTTC. It yields the protein CASSLDGGTYYNEQFF. Full variable domain (remainder filled in from reference TRBV11-2 and TRBJ2-1): EAGVAQSPRYKIIEKRQSVAFWCNPISGHATLYWYQQILGQGPKLLIQFQNNGVVDDSQLPKDRFSAERLKGVDSTLKIQPAKLEDSAVYLCASSLDGGTYYNEQFFGPGTRLTVL.

This clonotype was counted only a few times. V is TRBV14 and J is TRBJ2-1; TRBD1 aligns across 7 bases. After removal of 0 bases from V and 7 bases from J, the junction contained 3 bases not matched to a gene. The CDR3 is 14 amino acids. Germline V lookup: CDR1 SGHDN, CDR2 FVKESK. CDR3 DNA: TGTGCCAGCAGCCAAGACGAGACAGGGAATGAGCAGTTCTTC. Translating gives CASSQDETGNEQFF.